The source of this T cell receptor (beta chain) is a study of T cells in narcolepsy. Turning to the study itself: Healthy controls were enrolled alongside patients with narcolepsy type 1 or type 2.

This CDR3 is 13 amino acids long. The germline V gene encodes CDR1 MNHEY and CDR2 SVGAGI. Trimming removed 7 bases from V and 0 bases from J, with 9 bases in between. Profiled with immunoSEQ multiplex PCR; TCRdb holds only in-frame clones, not every one. The repertoire consists of under 20,000 clones, with around 84% occurring once and the leading ten covering approximately 0.7%. The chain links TRBV6-5 to TRBJ1-1, with unresolved D. The source of this sequence is a human donor in good health. Sequencing was carried out using memory (CD45RA-) CD4+ T cells from blood. The CDR3 coding sequence is TGTGCCAGCAAAGAGATTTTGAACACTGAAGCTTTCTTT. Translating gives CASKEILNTEAFF.